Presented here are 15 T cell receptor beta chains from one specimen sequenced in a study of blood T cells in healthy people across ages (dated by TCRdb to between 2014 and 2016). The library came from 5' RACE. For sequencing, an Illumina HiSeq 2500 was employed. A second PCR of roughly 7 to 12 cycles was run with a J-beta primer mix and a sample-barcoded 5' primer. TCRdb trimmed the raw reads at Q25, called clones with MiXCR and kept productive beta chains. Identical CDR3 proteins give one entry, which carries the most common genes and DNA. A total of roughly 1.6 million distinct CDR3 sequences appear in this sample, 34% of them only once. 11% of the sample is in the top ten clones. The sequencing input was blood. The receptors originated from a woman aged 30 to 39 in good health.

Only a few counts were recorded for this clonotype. DNA for the CDR3: TGTGCCAGCAGCGGACATCGCTATGGCTACACCTTC. This codes for CASSGHRYGYTF. The chain is built from TRBV12-3 or TRBV12-4 and TRBJ1-2; the D gene is possibly TRBD1 (5 bases). Trimming removed 6 bases from V and 4 bases from J, with 9 bases in between. This CDR3 contains 12 residues.

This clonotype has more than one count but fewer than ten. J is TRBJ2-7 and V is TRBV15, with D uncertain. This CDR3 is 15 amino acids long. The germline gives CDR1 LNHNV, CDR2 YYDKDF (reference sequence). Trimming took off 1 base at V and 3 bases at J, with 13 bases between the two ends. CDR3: CATSRVVAGNYEQYF. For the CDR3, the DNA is TGTGCCACCAGCAGAGTAGTCGCAGGTAACTACGAGCAGTACTTC.

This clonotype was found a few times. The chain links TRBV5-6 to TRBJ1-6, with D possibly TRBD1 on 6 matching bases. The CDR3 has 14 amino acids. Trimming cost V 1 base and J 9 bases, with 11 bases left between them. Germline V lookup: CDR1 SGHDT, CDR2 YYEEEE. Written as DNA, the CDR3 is TGTGCCAGCAGCTTGCTACAGGGAGGTTCACCCCTCCACTTT. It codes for CASSLLQGGSPLHF. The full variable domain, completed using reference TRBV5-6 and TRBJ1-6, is DAGVTQSPTHLIKTRGQQVTLRCSPKSGHDTVSWYQQALGQGPQFIFQYYEEEERQRGNFPDRFSGHQFPNYSSELNVNALLLGDSALYLCASSLLQGGSPLHFGNGTRLTVT.

The DNA of the CDR3 is TGCAGTGCTGTGGTCCAAAATGAAAAACTGTTTTTT. It translates to CSAVVQNEKLFF. V gene TRBV20-1 combines with J gene TRBJ1-4; D not resolved. The CDR3 length is 12 residues. V lost 5 bases, J lost 5 bases, and 9 bases lay in between. Per the germline V gene, CDR1 is DFQATT and CDR2 is SNEGSKA (reference sequence).

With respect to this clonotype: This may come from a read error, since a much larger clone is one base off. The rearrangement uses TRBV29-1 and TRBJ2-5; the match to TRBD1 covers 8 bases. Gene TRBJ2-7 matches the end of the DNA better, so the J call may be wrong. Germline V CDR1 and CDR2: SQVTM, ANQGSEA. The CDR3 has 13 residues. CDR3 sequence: CGVEVRTGNEQYF. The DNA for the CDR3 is TGCGGCGTTGAAGTTAGGACAGGGAACGAGCAGTACTTC.

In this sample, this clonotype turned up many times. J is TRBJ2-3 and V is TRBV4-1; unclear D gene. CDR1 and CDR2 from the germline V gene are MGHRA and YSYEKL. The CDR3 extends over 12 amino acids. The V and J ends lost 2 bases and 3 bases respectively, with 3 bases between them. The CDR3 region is CASSQMTDTQYF. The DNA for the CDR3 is TGCGCCAGCAGCCAAATGACAGATACGCAGTATTTT.

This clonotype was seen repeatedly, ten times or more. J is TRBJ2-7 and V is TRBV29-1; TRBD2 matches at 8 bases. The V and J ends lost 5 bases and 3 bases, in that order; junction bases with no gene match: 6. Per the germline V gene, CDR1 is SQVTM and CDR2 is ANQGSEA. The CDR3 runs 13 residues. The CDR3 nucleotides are TGCAGCGTTCGGGAGGGTGCATACTACGAGCAGTACTTC. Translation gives CSVREGAYYEQYF.

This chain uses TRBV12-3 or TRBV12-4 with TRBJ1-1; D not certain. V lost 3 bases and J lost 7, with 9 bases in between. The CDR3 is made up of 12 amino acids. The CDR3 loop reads CASSFSKGEAFF. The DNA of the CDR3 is TGTGCCAGCAGTTTCTCGAAGGGTGAAGCTTTCTTT.

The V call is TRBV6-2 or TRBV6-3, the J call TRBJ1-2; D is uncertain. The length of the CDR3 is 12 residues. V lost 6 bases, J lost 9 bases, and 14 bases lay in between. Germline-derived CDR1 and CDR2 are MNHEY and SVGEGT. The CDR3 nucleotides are TGTGCCAGCAGCTCCCGAGCCACGAGCTACACCTTC. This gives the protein CASSSRATSYTF.

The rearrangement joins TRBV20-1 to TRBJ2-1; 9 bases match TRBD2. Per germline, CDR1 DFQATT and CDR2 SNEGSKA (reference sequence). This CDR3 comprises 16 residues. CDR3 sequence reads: CRPPWGIAGETGEQFF. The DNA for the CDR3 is TGCAGACCCCCTTGGGGGATAGCGGGAGAGACGGGCGAGCAGTTCTTC.

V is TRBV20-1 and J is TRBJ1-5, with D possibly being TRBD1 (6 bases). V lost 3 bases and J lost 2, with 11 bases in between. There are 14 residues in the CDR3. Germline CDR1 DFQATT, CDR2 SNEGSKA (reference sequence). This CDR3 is CSASAGQRNQPQHF. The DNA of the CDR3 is TGCAGTGCTAGCGCTGGACAGCGCAATCAGCCCCAGCATTTT.

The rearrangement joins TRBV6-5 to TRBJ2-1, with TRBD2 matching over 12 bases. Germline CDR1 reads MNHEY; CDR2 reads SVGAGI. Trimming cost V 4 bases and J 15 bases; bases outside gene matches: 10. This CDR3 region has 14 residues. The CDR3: CASSSLAGGNAGFF. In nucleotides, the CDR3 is TGTGCCAGCAGTTCTCTAGCGGGAGGGAATGCAGGGTTCTTC.

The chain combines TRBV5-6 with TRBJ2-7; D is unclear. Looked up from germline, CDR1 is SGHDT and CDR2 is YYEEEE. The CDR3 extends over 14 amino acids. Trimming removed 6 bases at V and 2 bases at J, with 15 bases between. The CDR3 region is CASTIKSGTYEQYF. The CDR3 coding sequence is TGTGCCAGCACCATTAAAAGTGGAACCTACGAGCAGTACTTC.

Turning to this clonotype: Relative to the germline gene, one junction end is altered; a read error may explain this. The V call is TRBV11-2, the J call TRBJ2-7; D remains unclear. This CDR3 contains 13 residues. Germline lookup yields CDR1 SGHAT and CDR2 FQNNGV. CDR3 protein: CASSLGRGYGQYF. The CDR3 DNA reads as TGTGCCAGCAGCTTAGGGAGAGGCTACGGGCAGTACTTC.

The CDR3 spells CSAQRGTEAFF. CDR3 DNA sequence: TGCAGCGCCCAAAGGGGAACTGAAGCTTTCTTT. The chain is built from TRBV29-1 and TRBJ1-1, with D perhaps TRBD1 (5 bases). Germline loops: CDR1 SQVTM, CDR2 ANQGSEA. V lost 7 bases and J lost 5, with 11 bases in between. This CDR3 spans 11 amino acids.